What follows are 21 T cell receptor beta chains derived from one specimen sequenced in a study of T cell responses to AZD1222 COVID-19 vaccine. Libraries were prepared by immunoSEQ multiplex PCR; TCRdb keeps only in-frame clonotypes and omits some of them. The profile shows around 140,000 clones, approximately 90% of them singletons. The sequencing here drew on peripheral blood, taken 28 days after the second AZD1222 dose. The receptors stem from an adult who received the AZD1222 COVID-19 vaccine.

The genes are TRBV19 and TRBJ1-3; D not resolved. CDR3 length equals 15 residues. The germline V and J ends were trimmed by 0 bases and 4 bases, with 10 bases remaining between them. Germline CDR1 is LNHDA and CDR2 is SQIVND (reference sequence). DNA of the CDR3: TGTGCCAGTAGTATAGAGGACGGCATGGGAAACACCATATATTTT. Amino acids: CASSIEDGMGNTIYF.

This chain uses TRBV4-1 with TRBJ2-1, with D maybe TRBD2 (6 bases). This CDR3 has 18 amino acids. V lost 0 bases and J lost 0, with 15 bases in between. CDR1 is MGHRA, CDR2 YSYEKL, per germline. The CDR3 DNA sequence: TGCGCCAGCAGCCAAGATCCGGCGGCGGGAAGCTCCTACAATGAGCAGTTCTTC. This codes for CASSQDPAAGSSYNEQFF.

This chain links TRBV27 with TRBJ1-6, with 9 bases fitting TRBD1. J was trimmed by 7 bases and V by 6 bases; bases with no gene match: 7. Germline assignment: CDR1 MNHEY and CDR2 SMNVEV (reference sequence). CDR3 length: 15 residues. The CDR3 nucleotides read TGTGCCAGCAGACAGGGGGCGCGTCCGAATTCACCCCTCCACTTT. It specifies CASRQGARPNSPLHF.

J is TRBJ1-3 and V is TRBV24-1; D call uncertain. V was shortened by 3 bases and J by 0 bases, with 8 bases between the two germline ends. This CDR3 comprises 15 residues. Germline values: CDR1 KGHDR, CDR2 SFDVKD. DNA of the CDR3: TGTGCCACCAGTGATCCGGGCCCCTCTGGAAACACCATATATTTT. Amino acid sequence: CATSDPGPSGNTIYF.

The genes are TRBV4-3 and TRBJ2-2; TRBD1 agrees at 9 bases. V trimming: 2 bases; J trimming: 1 base; junction bases outside the gene matches: 5. Germline V lookup: CDR1 LGHNA, CDR2 YSLEER. CDR3 length equals 17 residues. Written as DNA, the CDR3 is TGCGCCAGCAGCCAACGCGTGGACAGGGGGAACACCGGGGAGCTGTTTTTT. Its protein product is CASSQRVDRGNTGELFF.

The V call is TRBV30, the J call TRBJ2-5; 10 bases are a match to TRBD1. Trimming at V came to 3 bases and at J to 4 bases, leaving 14 bases not matched to a gene. This CDR3 has 17 residues. CDR1 is GTSNPN and CDR2 is SVGIG in the germline V gene (reference sequence). The CDR3 sequence is CAWSSDLKDRGLETQYF. The CDR3 DNA follows: TGTGCCTGGAGCTCAGACCTCAAGGACAGGGGGTTAGAGACCCAGTACTTC.

V is TRBV28 and J is TRBJ2-1; weak D call: TRBD2 (6 bases). Trimming took off 5 bases at V and 6 bases at J, with 20 bases between the two ends. This CDR3 spans 16 amino acids. Germline assignment: CDR1 MDHEN and CDR2 SYDVKM. CDR3 nucleotides: TGTGCCAGCAGTCCCCCACCGAGAGGAGCGGGCAATGAGCAGTTCTTC. This sequence encodes CASSPPPRGAGNEQFF.

This sequence joins TRBV7-8 and TRBJ2-1, with D maybe TRBD2 (6 bases). CDR1 is SGHVS and CDR2 is FQNEAQ in the germline V gene. The CDR3 extends over 12 amino acids. With 5 bases removed from V and 10 bases from J, the gap between germline ends came to 12 bases. The CDR3 DNA is TGTGCCAGCAGCCTAACTAGCACAGAGCAGTTCTTC. Translation gives CASSLTSTEQFF. The complete variable domain, with remaining parts taken from reference TRBV7-8 and TRBJ2-1, reads GAGVSQSPRYKVAKRGQDVALRCDPISGHVSLFWYQQALGQGPEFLTYFQNEAQLDKSGLPSDRFFAERPEGSVSTLKIQRTQQEDSAVYLCASSLTSTEQFFGPGTRLTVL.

This chain uses TRBV6-2 or TRBV6-3 with TRBJ2-3; the match to TRBD2 covers 10 bases. CDR1 and CDR2 (germline): MNHEY, SVGEGT. The junction had 8 bases not matched to a gene; V was cut back by 6 bases and J by 2 bases. The CDR3 spans 16 residues. This CDR3 reads CASSPSLAGNTDTQYF. CDR3 DNA: TGTGCCAGCAGCCCTTCACTAGCGGGAAACACAGATACGCAGTATTTT.

The chain employs TRBV7-9 and TRBJ1-4; no reliable D call. The germline V gene has CDR1 SEHNR and CDR2 FQNEAQ (reference sequence). Trimming took 5 bases from V and 7 from J, leaving 8 bases between them. The CDR3 runs to 12 residues. CDR3 DNA sequence: TGTGCCAGCAGCAGGCCTCGTGAAAAACTGTTTTTT. Translating gives CASSRPREKLFF.

This chain uses TRBV6-2 or TRBV6-3 with TRBJ2-7; 8 nucleotides line up with TRBD2. V trimming: 6 bases; J trimming: 6 bases; junction bases outside the gene matches: 16. CDR1 is MNHEY, CDR2 SVGEGT, per germline. This CDR3 comprises 16 residues. This CDR3 is CASSQIGGREVREQYF. In nucleotides, the CDR3 is TGTGCCAGCAGCCAAATCGGGGGGCGGGAGGTCCGCGAGCAGTACTTC.

The chain recombines TRBV30 with TRBJ2-7; 8 bases are a match to TRBD1. CDR3 length: 12 amino acids. In germline, CDR1 is GTSNPN, CDR2 SVGIG (reference sequence). V was pared by 8 bases and J by 3 bases, with 6 bases of the junction left unmatched. CDR3 residues: CALRTGIYEQYF. In DNA, the CDR3 is TGTGCCCTAAGGACAGGGATCTACGAGCAGTACTTC.

V and J are TRBV21-1 and TRBJ2-5; TRBD2 is the table's D call and was not checked against the DNA. TRBV21-1 is deemed a pseudogene. The CDR3 contains 17 residues. The CDR3 DNA reads TGTGCCAGCAGCACAGAGACTAGCGACCGGGACCAAGAGACCCAGTACTTC. It codes for CASSTETSDRDQETQYF.

This chain connects TRBV19 to TRBJ2-5; unclear D gene. CDR1 is LNHDA, CDR2 SQIVND, per germline (reference sequence). CDR3 length: 16 amino acids. The germline V and J ends were trimmed by 5 bases and 5 bases, with 21 bases remaining between them. The CDR3 sequence is CASSPQSRVGTETQYF. In DNA form, the CDR3 reads TGTGCCAGTAGTCCCCAATCCCGTGTCGGCACGGAGACCCAGTACTTC.

This chain joins TRBV30 and TRBJ1-2, with 12 bases matching TRBD1. The trim removed 1 base at V and 6 bases at J, leaving 3 bases unmatched. The CDR3 runs 14 residues. Germline V lookup: CDR1 GTSNPN, CDR2 SVGIG (reference sequence). The chain's CDR3 is CAWSAGQGANGYTF. The CDR3 DNA follows: TGTGCCTGGAGTGCGGGACAGGGGGCAAATGGCTACACCTTC.

The gene calls are TRBV29-1 and TRBJ1-2; D ambiguous. This CDR3 region has 12 residues. Germline lookup yields CDR1 SQVTM and CDR2 ANQGSEA. V was clipped by 2 bases and J by 5 bases, with 9 bases between them. CDR3 DNA: TGCAGCGTTGAATGGCAGCCATATGGCTACACCTTC. Translation gives CSVEWQPYGYTF.

The chain employs TRBV5-1 and TRBJ2-1, with 14 bases lining up with TRBD2. After removal of 5 bases from V and 1 base from J, the junction contained 2 bases not matched to a gene. Germline CDR1 reads SGHRS; CDR2 reads YFSETQ. This CDR3 comprises 16 residues. As DNA, the CDR3 is TGCGCCAGCAGGGGGACTAGCGGGAGTTCCTACAATGAGCAGTTCTTC. This codes for CASRGTSGSSYNEQFF.

The CDR3 protein is CASKEHGTGEVNEKLFF. The CDR3 region has the DNA TGTGCCAGCAAGGAACACGGGACAGGGGAAGTTAATGAAAAACTGTTTTTT. The chain has TRBV27 and TRBJ1-4; the match to TRBD1 covers 10 bases. V gave up 7 bases and J gave up 4 bases; unmatched junction bases: 12. There are 17 residues in the CDR3. Per germline, CDR1 MNHEY and CDR2 SMNVEV (reference sequence). Using reference TRBV27 and TRBJ1-4 for the parts outside the CDR3, the full variable domain is EAQVTQNPRYLITVTGKKLTVTCSQNMNHEYMSWYRQDPGLGLRQIYYSMNVEVTDKGDVPEGYKVSRKEKRNFPLILESPSPNQTSLYFCASKEHGTGEVNEKLFFGSGTQLSVL.

This clone was counted a single time. The gene calls are TRBV16 and TRBJ2-1; no clear D gene. The CDR3 loop spans 16 amino acids. Trimming stripped 0 bases from V and 0 bases from J, with 9 bases between. The germline CDR1 and CDR2 sequences are KGHSY and FQNENV. CDR3 coding DNA: TGTGCCAGCAGCCAATCATCCCCCAGCTCCTACAATGAGCAGTTCTTC. This codes for CASSQSSPSSYNEQFF.

The chain is built from TRBV18 and TRBJ1-1; 7 bases are shared with TRBD1. This CDR3 has 17 residues. With V trimmed by 3 bases and J by 0 bases, 10 bases remained unmatched. Germline lookup yields CDR1 KGHSH and CDR2 LQKENI. Here the CDR3 DNA reads TGTGCCAGCTCACCGCGACCGCAACAGGGGTTGAACACTGAAGCTTTCTTT. This translates into CASSPRPQQGLNTEAFF.

In its sample, this clone was seen a few times. The chain has TRBV27 and TRBJ1-1; D possibly corresponds to TRBD1 (5 bases). The CDR3 spans 13 residues. V shed 2 bases and J shed 1 base, with 5 bases lying between them. Per the germline V gene, CDR1 is MNHEY and CDR2 is SMNVEV (reference sequence). The CDR3 loop is CASSLRGNTEAFF. The CDR3 DNA is TGTGCCAGCAGTTTAAGGGGGAACACTGAAGCTTTCTTT.